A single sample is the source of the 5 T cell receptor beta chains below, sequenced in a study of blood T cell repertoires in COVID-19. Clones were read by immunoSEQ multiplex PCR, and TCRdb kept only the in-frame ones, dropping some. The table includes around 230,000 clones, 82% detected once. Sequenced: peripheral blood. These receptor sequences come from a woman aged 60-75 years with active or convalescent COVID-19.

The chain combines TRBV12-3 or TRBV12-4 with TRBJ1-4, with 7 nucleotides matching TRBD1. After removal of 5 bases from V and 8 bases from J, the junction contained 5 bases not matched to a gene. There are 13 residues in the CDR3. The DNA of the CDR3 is TGTGCCAGCAGTGGGACAGTACGAGAAAAACTGTTTTTT. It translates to CASSGTVREKLFF.

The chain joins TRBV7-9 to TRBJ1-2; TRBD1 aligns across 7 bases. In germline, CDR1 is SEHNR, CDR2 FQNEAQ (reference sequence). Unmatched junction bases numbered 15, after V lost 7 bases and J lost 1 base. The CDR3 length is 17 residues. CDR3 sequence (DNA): TGTGCCAGCACCTCGGTCCCGACAGGGCCTTATAACTATGGCTACACCTTC. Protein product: CASTSVPTGPYNYGYTF.

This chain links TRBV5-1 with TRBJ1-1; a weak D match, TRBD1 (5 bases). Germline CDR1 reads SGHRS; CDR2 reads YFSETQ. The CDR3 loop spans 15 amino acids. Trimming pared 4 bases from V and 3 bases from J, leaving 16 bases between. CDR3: CASSGQRGGDTEAFF. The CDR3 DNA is TGCGCCAGCAGCGGCCAACGGGGAGGGGACACTGAAGCTTTCTTT. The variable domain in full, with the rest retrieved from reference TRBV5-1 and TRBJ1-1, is KAGVTQTPRYLIKTRGQQVTLSCSPISGHRSVSWYQQTPGQGLQFLFEYFSETQRNKGNFPGRFSGRQFSNSRSEMNVSTLELGDSALYLCASSGQRGGDTEAFFGQGTRLTVV.

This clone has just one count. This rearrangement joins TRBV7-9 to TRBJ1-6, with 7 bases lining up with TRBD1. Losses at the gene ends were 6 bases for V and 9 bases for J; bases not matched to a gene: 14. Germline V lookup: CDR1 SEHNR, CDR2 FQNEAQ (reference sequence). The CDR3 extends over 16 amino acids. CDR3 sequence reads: CASRGGGQWSSSPLHF. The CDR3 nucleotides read TGTGCCAGCAGAGGTGGGGGACAGTGGTCTTCTTCACCCCTCCACTTT.

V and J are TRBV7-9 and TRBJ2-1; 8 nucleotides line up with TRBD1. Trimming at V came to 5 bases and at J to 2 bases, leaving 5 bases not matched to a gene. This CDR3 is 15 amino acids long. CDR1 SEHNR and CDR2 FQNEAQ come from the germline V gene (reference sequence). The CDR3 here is CASSVGQGAYNEQFF. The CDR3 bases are TGTGCCAGCAGCGTCGGACAGGGAGCCTACAATGAGCAGTTCTTC.